The 21 T cell receptor beta chains below were found in one sample sequenced in a study of T-cell memory formation after mild COVID-19. MiXCR, applied by TCRdb to the 5' RACE reads, yields one record per CDR3 protein. The data contain around 120,000 distinct CDR3 sequences, approximately 15% of them singletons. Input material: PBMCs or a T cell subset sorted from them (not recorded which). These receptors came from an adult woman who had mild COVID-19 (a few samples of this study predate the infection). Cell type and time point are not known.

The table lists this clonotype with a few counts. J is TRBJ1-6 and V is TRBV5-1; 7 nucleotides agree with TRBD1. The trim removed 1 base at V and 6 bases at J, leaving 7 bases unmatched. CDR3 length: 16 residues. Germline V gene sequence: CDR1 SGHRS, CDR2 YFSETQ. For the CDR3, the DNA is TGCGCCAGCAGCTTGTATTCCCCAGGGGGTAATTCACCCCTCCACTTT. Translation gives CASSLYSPGGNSPLHF.

This clonotype was recorded many times. This chain connects TRBV6-6 to TRBJ2-7, with D possibly being TRBD1 (6 bases). CDR1 is MNHNY and CDR2 is SVGAGI in the germline V gene (reference sequence). V was trimmed by 6 bases and J by 5 bases, leaving 11 bases between them. CDR3 size: 12 residues. As DNA, the CDR3 is TGTGCCAGCAGCCCCACAGGGCACGAGCAGTACTTC. It specifies CASSPTGHEQYF.

The chain recombines TRBV12-3 or TRBV12-4 with TRBJ2-5; 12 positions agree with TRBD2. CDR3 length equals 15 residues. V lost 3 bases and J lost 5; bases outside the gene matches: 4. The CDR3: CASSLTSGSMETQYF. CDR3 DNA: TGTGCCAGCAGTTTGACTAGCGGGAGTATGGAGACCCAGTACTTC.

In its sample, this clonotype was seen many times. The chain has TRBV5-6 and TRBJ2-7, with D maybe TRBD1 (6 bases). In germline, CDR1 is SGHDT, CDR2 YYEEEE. Trimming cost V 5 bases and J 6 bases, with 18 bases left between them. The CDR3 extends over 14 amino acids. CDR3 region: CASSGLTGSVEQYF. The CDR3 coding sequence is TGTGCCAGCAGTGGGTTAACAGGGTCGGTCGAGCAGTACTTC.

This clonotype was found a few times. The CDR3 sequence: CASSLSSRETQYF. In DNA form, the CDR3 reads TGTGCCAGCAGCTTATCTAGCAGGGAGACCCAGTACTTC. The chain joins TRBV7-3 to TRBJ2-5, with TRBD2 as a possible D gene (5 bases). The CDR3 has 13 amino acids. Germline CDR1 reads SGHTA; CDR2 reads FQGTGA. Trimming cost V 2 bases and J 5 bases, with 9 bases left between them.

The CDR3, as DNA: TGTGCCAGCAGCTTAGACTACAGTCCTGAAGCTTTCTTT. The encoded protein is CASSLDYSPEAFF. J is TRBJ1-1 and V is TRBV7-9, with D unclear. The ends were cut back, 1 base at V and 6 bases at J, with 9 bases in the middle. The CDR3 length is 13 residues. In germline, CDR1 is SEHNR, CDR2 FQNEAQ (reference sequence).

The chain employs TRBV4-2 and TRBJ2-5, with 10 bases that match TRBD2. This CDR3 has 15 amino acids. In germline, CDR1 is LGHNA, CDR2 YNFKEQ. The ends lost 0 bases at V and 5 bases at J; junction bases unmatched: 3. CDR3 region: CASSQDPLAGETQYF. The CDR3, as DNA: TGTGCCAGCAGCCAAGATCCACTAGCGGGGGAGACCCAGTACTTC.

The gene calls are TRBV29-1 and TRBJ1-1; 7 bases are shared with TRBD1. J was trimmed by 3 bases and V by 2 bases; bases with no gene match: 6. The CDR3 consists of 14 residues. The V gene's germline CDR1 is SQVTM and CDR2 ANQGSEA. In DNA, the CDR3 is TGCAGCGTTGAAAATACAGGGGCCCACACTGAAGCTTTCTTT. It is translated as CSVENTGAHTEAFF.

The chain couples TRBV19 to TRBJ2-1, with 8 bases identical to TRBD2. V lost 6 bases and J lost 10; bases outside the gene matches: 11. Germline V gene data show CDR1 as LNHDA and CDR2 as SQIVND (reference sequence). CDR3 length: 14 residues. The CDR3 DNA is TGTGCCAGTAGAAAGGGGCGGGAGGAGCAGGAGCAGTTCTTC. Translation: CASRKGREEQEQFF.

The chain recombines TRBV6-6 with TRBJ2-5; a possible D gene is TRBD2 (5 bases). The CDR3 totals 15 residues. The germline V gene has CDR1 MNHNY and CDR2 SVGAGI (reference sequence). With 3 bases removed from V and 2 bases from J, the gap between germline ends came to 13 bases. This chain's CDR3 is CASSYGGPTQETQYF. The CDR3 DNA sequence: TGTGCCAGCAGTTATGGCGGGCCCACTCAAGAGACCCAGTACTTC.

This chain links TRBV24-1 with TRBJ2-7; D gene uncertain. The CDR3 contains 17 residues. V lost 0 bases and J lost 3, with 17 bases in between. Germline V gene lookup returns CDR1 KGHDR and CDR2 SFDVKD. CDR3 DNA sequence: TGTGCCACCAGTGATTTGCACCGGGTAACGGAGAGCTACGAGCAGTACTTC. Translation: CATSDLHRVTESYEQYF.

V usage is TRBV5-1 and J usage is TRBJ2-5; no clear D. Germline values: CDR1 SGHRS, CDR2 YFSETQ. The V gene lost 3 bases and the J gene lost 5 bases, with 17 bases spanning the gap. The CDR3 runs to 15 residues. CDR3 in DNA: TGCGCCAGCAGCTCTTCGGAGAGGTGGATGGAGACCCAGTACTTC. This sequence encodes CASSSSERWMETQYF.

The V gene is TRBV3-1, the J gene TRBJ1-4, with a tentative D call TRBD1 (5 bases). Germline CDR1 and CDR2: LGHDT and YNNKEL (reference sequence). The V gene lost 2 bases and the J gene lost 7 bases, with 14 bases spanning the gap. The CDR3 loop spans 15 amino acids. CDR3 protein: CASSQIIRDGEKLFF. DNA for the CDR3: TGTGCCAGCAGCCAAATAATCCGGGACGGTGAAAAACTGTTTTTT.

The chain carries TRBV6-6 and TRBJ2-1, with TRBD1 as a possible D gene (6 bases). Trimming removed 0 bases at V and 8 bases at J, with 17 bases between. This CDR3 has 16 residues. Per the germline V gene, CDR1 is MNHNY and CDR2 is SVGAGI (reference sequence). This chain's CDR3 is CASSYSIGGPADEQFF. The CDR3, as DNA: TGTGCCAGCAGTTACTCGATTGGGGGCCCAGCCGATGAGCAGTTCTTC.

The rearrangement uses TRBV6-5 and TRBJ2-1; D might be TRBD1 or TRBD2, each matching 6 bases. V was pared by 7 bases and J by 4 bases, with 11 bases between. There are 13 residues in the CDR3. CDR1 MNHEY and CDR2 SVGAGI come from the germline V gene. CDR3 amino acids: CASKGGLYNEQFF. In DNA form, the CDR3 reads TGTGCCAGCAAGGGGGGTCTTTACAATGAGCAGTTCTTC.

The chain has TRBV11-3 and TRBJ1-5; D unclear. The CDR3 is 12 residues long. Germline assignment: CDR1 SGHNT and CDR2 YENEEA. Between the trimmed V and J ends, which lost 5 bases and 7 bases, there was a span of 9 bases. The CDR3 bases are TGTGCCAGCAGCCAAGGGAACCAGCCCCAGCATTTT. Amino acids: CASSQGNQPQHF.

This clonotype was observed a few times. The rearrangement links TRBV29-1 to TRBJ1-1; D is unresolved. This CDR3 has 13 residues. V dropped 4 bases and J dropped 0 bases, with 9 bases sitting between them. The germline gives CDR1 SQVTM, CDR2 ANQGSEA. The CDR3 DNA reads TGCAGCGTTGGACCCAGGCTGAACACTGAAGCTTTCTTT. Its protein is CSVGPRLNTEAFF. Full variable domain (remainder filled in from reference TRBV29-1 and TRBJ1-1): SAVISQKPSRDICQRGTSLTIQCQVDSQVTMMFWYRQQPGQSLTLIATANQGSEATYESGFVIDKFPISRPNLTFSTLTVSNMSPEDSSIYLCSVGPRLNTEAFFGQGTRLTVV.

This clonotype was found many times. This chain connects TRBV11-2 to TRBJ2-5, with D unclear. V lost 3 bases, J lost 4 bases, and 3 bases lay in between. CDR1 is SGHAT, CDR2 FQNNGV, per germline. This CDR3 comprises 11 residues. The CDR3 region has the DNA TGTGCCAGCAGCTTTAGAGAGACCCAGTACTTC. It yields the protein CASSFRETQYF. The full variable domain, rest sourced from reference TRBV11-2 and TRBJ2-5, is EAGVAQSPRYKIIEKRQSVAFWCNPISGHATLYWYQQILGQGPKLLIQFQNNGVVDDSQLPKDRFSAERLKGVDSTLKIQPAKLEDSAVYLCASSFRETQYFGPGTRLLVL.

This chain joins TRBV5-1 and TRBJ2-3, with D unclear. Per the germline V gene, CDR1 is SGHRS and CDR2 is YFSETQ. This CDR3 is 15 amino acids long. The V and J ends lost 4 bases and 0 bases respectively, with 12 bases between them. CDR3 amino acids: CASSLQELSTDTQYF. CDR3 sequence (DNA): TGCGCCAGCAGCCTCCAGGAACTAAGCACAGATACGCAGTATTTT.

This clonotype showed up just a few times. This chain links TRBV9 with TRBJ2-1; D is possibly TRBD2 (6 bases). Germline values: CDR1 SGDLS, CDR2 YYNGEE. Trimming left V 3 bases short and J 6 bases short, with 13 bases between. The CDR3 has 14 amino acids. The CDR3 loop reads CASSALLASNEQFF. The CDR3 region has the DNA TGTGCCAGCAGCGCCTTACTAGCCTCCAATGAGCAGTTCTTC.

This clonotype was counted at least ten times. The V and J genes are TRBV4-1 and TRBJ1-5; D not certain. The V gene's germline CDR1 is MGHRA and CDR2 YSYEKL. V lost 3 bases and J lost 3, with 6 bases in between. The CDR3 length is 13 residues. CDR3 protein: CASSQDPNQPQHF. The CDR3 DNA sequence: TGCGCCAGCAGCCAGGATCCCAATCAGCCCCAGCATTTT.